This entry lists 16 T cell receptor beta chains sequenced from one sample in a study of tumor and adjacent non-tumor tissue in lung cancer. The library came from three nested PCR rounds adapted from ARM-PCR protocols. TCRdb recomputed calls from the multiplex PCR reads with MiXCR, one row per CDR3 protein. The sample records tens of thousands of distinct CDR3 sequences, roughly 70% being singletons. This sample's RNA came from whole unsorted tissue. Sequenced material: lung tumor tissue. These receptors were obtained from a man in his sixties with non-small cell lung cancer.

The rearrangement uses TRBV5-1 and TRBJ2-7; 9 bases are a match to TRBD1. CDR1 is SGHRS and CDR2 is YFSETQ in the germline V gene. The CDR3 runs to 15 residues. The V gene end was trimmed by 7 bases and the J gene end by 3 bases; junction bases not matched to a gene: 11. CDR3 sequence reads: CASCSSGTGLYEQYF. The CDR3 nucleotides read TGCGCCAGCTGCTCATCCGGGACAGGGCTCTACGAGCAGTACTTC.

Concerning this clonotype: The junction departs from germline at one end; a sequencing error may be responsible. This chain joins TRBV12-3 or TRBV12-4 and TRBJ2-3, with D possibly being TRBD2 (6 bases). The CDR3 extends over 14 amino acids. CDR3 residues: CASSLVEGSDTQYF. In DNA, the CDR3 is TGTGCCAGTAGTTTAGTGGAGGGGTCAGATACACAGTATTTT.

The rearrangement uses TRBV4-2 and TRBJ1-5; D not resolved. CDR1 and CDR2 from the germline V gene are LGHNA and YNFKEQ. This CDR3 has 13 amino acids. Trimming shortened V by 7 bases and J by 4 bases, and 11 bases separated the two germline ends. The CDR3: CASNPLSNQPQHF. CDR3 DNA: TGTGCCAGCAACCCACTTAGTAATCAGCCCCAGCATTTT.

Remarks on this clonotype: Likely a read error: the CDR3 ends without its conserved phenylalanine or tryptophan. For the CDR3, the DNA is TGCGCCAGCAGGTACACCGGGACTACCTCCTACGAGCAGTACCTC. Its translation: CASRYTGTTSYEQYL. The chain uses TRBV11-3 and TRBJ2-7, with 7 positions matching TRBD2. Germline V CDR1 and CDR2: SGHNT, YENEEA. The CDR3 runs to 15 residues.

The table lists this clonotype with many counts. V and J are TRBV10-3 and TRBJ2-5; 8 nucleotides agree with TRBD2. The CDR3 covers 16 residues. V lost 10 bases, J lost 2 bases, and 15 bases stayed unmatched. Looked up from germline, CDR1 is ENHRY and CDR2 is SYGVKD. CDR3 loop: CATTPREAGGQETQYF. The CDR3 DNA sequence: TGTGCCACCACGCCCAGGGAGGCGGGGGGACAAGAGACCCAGTACTTC.

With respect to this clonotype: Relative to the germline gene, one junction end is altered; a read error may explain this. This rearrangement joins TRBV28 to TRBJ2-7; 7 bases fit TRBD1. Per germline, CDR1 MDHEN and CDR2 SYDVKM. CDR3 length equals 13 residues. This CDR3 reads CANSSLDRYEQYF. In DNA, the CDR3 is TGTGCCAACAGTTCCCTGGACAGGTACGAGCAGTACTTC.

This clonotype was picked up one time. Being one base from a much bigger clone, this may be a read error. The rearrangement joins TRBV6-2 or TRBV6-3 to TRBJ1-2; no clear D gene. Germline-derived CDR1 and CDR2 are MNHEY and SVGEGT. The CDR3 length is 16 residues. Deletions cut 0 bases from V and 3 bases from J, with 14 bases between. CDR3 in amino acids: CASSYSWQVADYGYTF. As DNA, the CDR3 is TGTGCCAGCAGTTACTCTTGGCAGGTCGCTGACTATGGCTACACCTTC.

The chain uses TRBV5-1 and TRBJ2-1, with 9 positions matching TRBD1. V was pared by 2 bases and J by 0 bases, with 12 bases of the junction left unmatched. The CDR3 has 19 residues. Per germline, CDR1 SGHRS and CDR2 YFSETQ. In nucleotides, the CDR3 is TGCGCCAGCAGCTTAGTGTGGGACAGGGTCGTCAGCTCCTACAATGAGCAGTTCTTC. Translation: CASSLVWDRVVSSYNEQFF.

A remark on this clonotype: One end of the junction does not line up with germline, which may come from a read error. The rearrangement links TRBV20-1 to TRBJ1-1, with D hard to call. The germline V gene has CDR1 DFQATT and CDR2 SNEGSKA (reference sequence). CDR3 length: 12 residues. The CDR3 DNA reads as TGCAGTGCTAGCCATCAGAGTGATGAAGCGTTCTTT. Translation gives CSASHQSDEAFF.

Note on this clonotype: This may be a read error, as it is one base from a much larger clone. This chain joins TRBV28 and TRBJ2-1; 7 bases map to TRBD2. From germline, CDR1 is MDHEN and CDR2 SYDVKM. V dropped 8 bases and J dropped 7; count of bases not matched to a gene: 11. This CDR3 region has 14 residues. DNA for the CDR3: TGTGCCAGCCTCGAGCGAGCGGGAATAAATGAGCAGTTCTTC. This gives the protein CASLERAGINEQFF.

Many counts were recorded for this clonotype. The CDR3 region has the DNA TGTGCCAGCAGGTCCGGGACAGGGAATGAAAAACTGTTTTTT. Translated, it gives CASRSGTGNEKLFF. This sequence joins TRBV12-3 or TRBV12-4 and TRBJ1-4, with 9 bases lining up with TRBD1. This CDR3 is built from 14 residues. The J segment lost 5 bases and the V segment lost 6 bases, leaving 4 bases of the junction unmatched.

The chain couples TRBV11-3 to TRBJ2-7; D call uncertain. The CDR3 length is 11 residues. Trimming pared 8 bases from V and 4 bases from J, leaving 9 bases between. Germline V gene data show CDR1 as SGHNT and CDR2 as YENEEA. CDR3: CASCPQYEQYF. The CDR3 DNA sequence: TGTGCCAGCTGCCCCCAGTACGAGCAGTACTTC.

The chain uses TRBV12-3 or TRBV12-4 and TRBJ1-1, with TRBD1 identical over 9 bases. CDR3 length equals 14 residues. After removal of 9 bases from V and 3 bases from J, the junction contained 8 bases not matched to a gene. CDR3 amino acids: CARIRQGGDTEAFF. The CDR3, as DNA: TGTGCCAGGATCCGACAGGGGGGGGACACTGAAGCTTTCTTT.

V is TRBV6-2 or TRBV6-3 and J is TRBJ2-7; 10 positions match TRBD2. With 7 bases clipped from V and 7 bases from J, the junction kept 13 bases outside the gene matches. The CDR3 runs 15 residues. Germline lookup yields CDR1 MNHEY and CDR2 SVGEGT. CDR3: CASTSMLAGAGEQYF. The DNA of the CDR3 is TGTGCCAGCACCTCAATGCTAGCGGGAGCGGGGGAGCAGTACTTC.

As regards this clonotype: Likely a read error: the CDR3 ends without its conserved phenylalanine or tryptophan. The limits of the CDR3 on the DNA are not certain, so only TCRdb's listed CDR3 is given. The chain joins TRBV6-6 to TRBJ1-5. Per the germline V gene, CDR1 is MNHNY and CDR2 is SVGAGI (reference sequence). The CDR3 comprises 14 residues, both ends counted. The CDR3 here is CASSYGDSNQPQHL.

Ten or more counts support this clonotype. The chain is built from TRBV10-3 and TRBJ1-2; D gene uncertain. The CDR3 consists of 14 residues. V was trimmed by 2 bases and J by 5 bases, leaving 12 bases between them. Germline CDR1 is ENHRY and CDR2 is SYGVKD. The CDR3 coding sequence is TGTGCCATCAGTGAGCCCCCAAATTCTTATGGCTACACCTTC. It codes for CAISEPPNSYGYTF.